This T cell receptor (beta chain) was recovered during a study of T cell changes during pregnancy in multiple sclerosis. TCRdb's table, derived via immunoSEQ multiplex PCR, lists solely in-frame clones and lacks some. The profile shows 50,000 to 70,000 clones, about 91% of them singletons. The CDR3 is made up of 15 amino acids. V gave up 6 bases and J gave up 1 base; unmatched junction bases: 7. Germline CDR1 reads MNHNY; CDR2 reads SVGAGI (reference sequence). The sequences come from CD8+ T cells from peripheral blood mononuclear cells, collected before pregnancy. The rearrangement links TRBV6-6 to TRBJ2-3, with 7 bases fitting TRBD2. The source of this sequence is a female donor with multiple sclerosis, enrolled in a pregnancy study. CDR3 DNA sequence: TGTGCCAGCAGCCCTGTTGCGGGGGGCACAGATACGCAGTATTTT. Its protein is CASSPVAGGTDTQYF.